Below, one TCR beta chain is given with its context. The antigen is not known. The sample is drawn from a study of response to subunit inactivated influenza vaccine. General study points: The authors suggested that few new T cells are recruited per seasonal influenza vaccination.

TCRdb processed the RT-PCR reads anew with MiXCR; each CDR3 protein has one entry. This table has 300,000 to 350,000 distinct CDR3 sequences, about a fifth appearing once. This TCR derives from a man between 50 and 69 years old who received an inactivated influenza vaccine. This material consisted of PBMCs from blood, taken 21 months after vaccination.

The CDR3 bases are TGTGCCAGCAGCCCCGGGACAGGGTATCGCAATGAGCAGTTCTTC. The encoded protein is CASSPGTGYRNEQFF. This sequence joins TRBV11-2 and TRBJ2-1; 9 bases line up with TRBD1. Germline CDR1 is SGHAT and CDR2 is FQNNGV. The V and J ends lost 5 bases and 6 bases, in that order; junction bases with no gene match: 8. The length of the CDR3 is 15 residues.